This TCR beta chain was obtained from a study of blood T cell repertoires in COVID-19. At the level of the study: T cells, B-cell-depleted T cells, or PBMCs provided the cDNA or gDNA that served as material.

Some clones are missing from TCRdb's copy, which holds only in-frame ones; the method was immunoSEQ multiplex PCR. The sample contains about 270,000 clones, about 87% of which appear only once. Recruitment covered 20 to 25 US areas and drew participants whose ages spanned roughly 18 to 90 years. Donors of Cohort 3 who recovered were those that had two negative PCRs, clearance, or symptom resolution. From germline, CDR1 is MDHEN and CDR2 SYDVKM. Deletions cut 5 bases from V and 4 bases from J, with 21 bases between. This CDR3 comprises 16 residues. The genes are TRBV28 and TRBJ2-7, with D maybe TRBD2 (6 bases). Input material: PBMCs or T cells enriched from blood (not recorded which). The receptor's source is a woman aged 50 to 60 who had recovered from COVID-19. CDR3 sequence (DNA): TGTGCCAGCAGTACCCTCCCGGGAGATCGTAGGTACGAGCAGTACTTC. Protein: CASSTLPGDRRYEQYF. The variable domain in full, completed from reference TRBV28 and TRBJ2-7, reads DVKVTQSSRYLVKRTGEKVFLECVQDMDHENMFWYRQDPGLGLRLIYFSYDVKMKEKGDIPEGYSVSREKKERFSLILESASTNQTSMYLCASSTLPGDRRYEQYFGPGTRLTVT.